This T cell receptor beta chain was sequenced during a study of shared clonotypes between healthy human individuals. Assay: immunoSEQ multiplex PCR; the TCRdb copy retains only in-frame clones and omits some. Of a few million clones in the sample, almost 96% were seen once. Germline V gene sequence: CDR1 SGHRS, CDR2 YFSETQ. V lost 0 bases to trimming and J lost 0 bases, with 9 bases between them. The CDR3 length is 15 residues. Concerning this clone: Its antigen is undetermined. At the DNA level, this CDR3 is encoded by other sequences in the same sample as well.

A CD45RA+ naive subset and a CD45RA-negative memory subset were split from CD4+ cells. Study conclusions and caveats: Among a handful of donors, approximately 5% of naive CD4 clonotypes were found in common. Though the depth was large, rarefaction showed that sorted-subset sequencing was incomplete. The donor pool, a small one, limited the genetic and exposure-history diversity represented.

The sample taken for sequencing was naive CD4+ T cells sorted from blood. The sample's subset: CD45RA+ positively selected. This TCR came from a man between 18 and 35 years old in good health. This chain links TRBV5-1 with TRBJ1-1; D gene ambiguous. CDR3 sequence reads: CASSLAGLMNTEAFF. In DNA, the CDR3 is TGCGCCAGCAGCTTGGCCGGGCTCATGAACACTGAAGCTTTCTTT.